One and the same sample provided the 21 T cell receptor beta chains below, sequenced in a study of identical twins. TCRdb reprocessed the 5' RACE reads via MiXCR and lists one record per CDR3 protein. The table shows about 340,000 distinct CDR3 sequences, with 10% to 15% occurring only once. The sample was also reused in another study, on yellow fever vaccine responses in identical twins.

Material: CD8+ T cells sorted from blood. The receptors derive from a woman aged 18 to 35 in good health.

This clonotype was counted only a few times. The V and J genes are TRBV28 and TRBJ1-5; D not resolved. The V gene's germline CDR1 is MDHEN and CDR2 SYDVKM. Trimming took 6 bases from V and 2 from J, leaving 11 bases between them. The CDR3 contains 14 residues. CDR3 sequence reads: CASSLIGGNQPQHF. In DNA, the CDR3 is TGTGCCAGCAGCCTCATAGGAGGCAATCAGCCCCAGCATTTT. The full variable domain, in which reference TRBV28 and TRBJ1-5 provide the parts outside the CDR3, is DVKVTQSSRYLVKRTGEKVFLECVQDMDHENMFWYRQDPGLGLRLIYFSYDVKMKEKGDIPEGYSVSREKKERFSLILESASTNQTSMYLCASSLIGGNQPQHFGDGTRLSIL.

This clonotype occurred many times. This chain uses TRBV11-2 with TRBJ2-1, with D unclear. CDR3 size: 17 residues. Germline values: CDR1 SGHAT, CDR2 FQNNGV. V lost 1 base to trimming and J lost 2 bases, with 15 bases between them. The CDR3 sequence: CASSLAAEPTPYNEQFF. The CDR3 DNA sequence: TGTGCCAGCAGCTTAGCAGCCGAGCCCACCCCCTACAATGAGCAGTTCTTC.

CDR3 nucleotides: TGTGCCAGCAGCTTAAACGGCCACACAGATACGCAGTATTTT. Its translation: CASSLNGHTDTQYF. This rearrangement joins TRBV7-3 to TRBJ2-3; D call uncertain. The CDR3 is 14 amino acids. Trimming removed 1 base at V and 2 bases at J, with 7 bases between. CDR1 and CDR2 from the germline V gene are SGHTA and FQGTGA.

The CDR3 DNA reads TGTGCCAGCAGCCCGTGGGGTAGCGGCCAAGAGACCCAGTACTTC. Its translation: CASSPWGSGQETQYF. This chain links TRBV3-1 with TRBJ2-5, with D perhaps TRBD2 (6 bases). V was cut by 4 bases and J by 1 base, with 13 bases left in between. CDR3 size: 15 residues. CDR1 LGHDT and CDR2 YNNKEL come from the germline V gene (reference sequence).

This clonotype has just a few counts. This chain uses TRBV15 with TRBJ2-2; D may be TRBD2 (6 bases). There are 16 residues in the CDR3. The V end was cut by 0 bases, the J end by 4 bases, with 12 bases between. Germline assignment: CDR1 LNHNV and CDR2 YYDKDF (reference sequence). The chain's CDR3 is CATSRDSGLTTGELFF. Written as DNA, the CDR3 is TGTGCCACCAGCAGAGATTCGGGACTGACCACCGGGGAGCTGTTTTTT.

The rearrangement links TRBV29-1 to TRBJ2-1; D may correspond to TRBD1 or TRBD2 (5 bases each). The germline V gene encodes CDR1 SQVTM and CDR2 ANQGSEA. V was shortened by 3 bases and J by 0 bases, with 15 bases between the two germline ends. The CDR3 is made up of 16 amino acids. In DNA form, the CDR3 reads TGCAGCGTTGACGACCCGGGACCAAACTCCTACAATGAGCAGTTCTTC. Translation gives CSVDDPGPNSYNEQFF.

There are a few counts of this clonotype. V and J are TRBV12-3 or TRBV12-4 and TRBJ2-1; the D gene is possibly TRBD2 (5 bases). The CDR3 runs to 15 residues. V lost 3 bases to trimming and J lost 4 bases, with 13 bases between them. CDR3 region: CASSLQGSFYNEQFF. The CDR3 bases are TGTGCCAGCAGTTTGCAAGGGAGTTTTTACAATGAGCAGTTCTTC.

The CDR3 DNA sequence: TGTGCCAGCTCACCGTTTGACGGGTTTAATGAGCAGTTCTTC. Amino acid sequence: CASSPFDGFNEQFF. V is TRBV18 and J is TRBJ2-1, with D unclear. Germline V gene data show CDR1 as KGHSH and CDR2 as LQKENI. The CDR3 contains 14 residues. Trimming cost V 3 bases and J 7 bases, with 13 bases left between them.

The rearrangement joins TRBV28 to TRBJ2-5; D not resolved. The CDR3 is 16 amino acids. Germline CDR1 reads MDHEN; CDR2 reads SYDVKM. V was clipped by 9 bases and J by 1 base, with 21 bases between them. CDR3 protein: CASLPLKSRSQETQYF. For the CDR3, the DNA is TGTGCCAGTCTGCCCCTAAAGTCCAGATCCCAAGAGACCCAGTACTTC.

This clonotype was detected many times. CDR3 loop: CASSFLRDTAYEQYV. The CDR3 DNA reads TGTGCCAGCAGCTTTCTGCGGGACACAGCCTACGAGCAGTACGTC. The chain carries TRBV7-8 and TRBJ2-7, with D perhaps assigned TRBD1 or TRBD2 (6 bases each). Germline V gene lookup returns CDR1 SGHVS and CDR2 FQNEAQ. Trimming cost V 3 bases and J 2 bases, with 14 bases left between them. This CDR3 has 15 residues.

The V and J genes are TRBV10-3 and TRBJ2-7; TRBD1 might be the D (6 bases). CDR1 is ENHRY and CDR2 is SYGVKD in the germline V gene. This CDR3 is 16 amino acids long. The V and J ends lost 0 bases and 7 bases respectively, with 19 bases between them. CDR3 protein: CAISESGAPLGVEQYV. The CDR3, as DNA: TGTGCCATCAGTGAGTCGGGGGCCCCTCTAGGGGTTGAGCAGTACGTC.

This clonotype has just a few counts. The chain links TRBV20-1 to TRBJ2-1; TRBD2 aligns across 10 bases. Germline lookup yields CDR1 DFQATT and CDR2 SNEGSKA (reference sequence). V shed 6 bases, J shed 6 bases, and the junction held 8 bases outside the gene matches. This CDR3 is 14 amino acids long. The CDR3 sequence is CSATGTSAGNEQFF. CDR3 coding DNA: TGCAGTGCAACCGGGACTAGCGCTGGCAATGAGCAGTTCTTC.

The CDR3 spells CAISEGLVPEQFF. The CDR3 nucleotides are TGTGCCATCAGTGAGGGACTAGTTCCTGAGCAGTTCTTC. V usage is TRBV10-3 and J usage is TRBJ2-1; TRBD2 matches 7 bases. With 2 bases clipped from V and 9 bases from J, the junction kept 4 bases outside the gene matches. CDR3 length: 13 residues. Germline lookup yields CDR1 ENHRY and CDR2 SYGVKD.

The sample holds a few counts of this clonotype. The rearrangement joins TRBV28 to TRBJ2-1, with TRBD1 identical over 8 bases. V dropped 6 bases and J dropped 0; count of bases not matched to a gene: 7. There are 16 residues in the CDR3. Germline CDR1 MDHEN, CDR2 SYDVKM. The CDR3 region has the DNA TGTGCCAGCAGGCGGGACAGGCCTAGCTCCTACAATGAGCAGTTCTTC. Translation: CASRRDRPSSYNEQFF. The full variable domain, its missing parts supplied by reference TRBV28 and TRBJ2-1, is DVKVTQSSRYLVKRTGEKVFLECVQDMDHENMFWYRQDPGLGLRLIYFSYDVKMKEKGDIPEGYSVSREKKERFSLILESASTNQTSMYLCASRRDRPSSYNEQFFGPGTRLTVL.

This clonotype was picked up a small number of times. This chain uses TRBV12-5 with TRBJ2-2, with D possibly being TRBD2 (5 bases). V was clipped by 11 bases and J by 6 bases, with 10 bases between them. CDR3 length: 11 residues. Germline CDR1 is LGHNT and CDR2 is FRNRAP. CDR3 nucleotide sequence: TGTGCTGCCTTCGGGGCCGGGGAGCTGTTTTTT. Protein sequence: CAAFGAGELFF.

A few counts support this clonotype. The V gene is TRBV9, the J gene TRBJ2-7; 7 positions match TRBD2. This CDR3 has 13 amino acids. Per germline, CDR1 SGDLS and CDR2 YYNGEE. V lost 3 bases and J lost 1; bases outside the gene matches: 1. CDR3 bases: TGTGCCAGCAGCGACGGGAGGTCCTACGAGCAGTACTTC. Protein: CASSDGRSYEQYF. Complete variable domain (other parts from reference TRBV9 and TRBJ2-7): DSGVTQTPKHLITATGQRVTLRCSPRSGDLSVYWYQQSLDQGLQFLIQYYNGEERAKGNILERFSAQQFPDLHSELNLSSLELGDSALYFCASSDGRSYEQYFGPGTRLTVT.

V gene TRBV5-1 combines with J gene TRBJ2-1; the D gene is possibly TRBD2 (5 bases). From germline, CDR1 is SGHRS and CDR2 YFSETQ. The V end was cut by 1 base, the J end by 9 bases, with 17 bases between. The CDR3 is made up of 15 amino acids. CDR3 DNA: TGCGCCAGCAGCTTGTACACGGGAACCCCCAGTGAGCAGTTCTTC. The encoded protein is CASSLYTGTPSEQFF.

This clonotype showed up just a few times. The chain combines TRBV28 with TRBJ2-7, with unresolved D. CDR1 is MDHEN, CDR2 SYDVKM, per germline. V lost 5 bases and J 3 bases, leaving 11 bases between the germline ends. CDR3 size: 13 residues. CDR3 amino acids: CASSPNVGYEQYF. DNA for the CDR3: TGTGCCAGCAGTCCGAACGTGGGCTACGAGCAGTACTTC. The entire variable domain, with the rest obtained from reference TRBV28 and TRBJ2-7, is as follows: DVKVTQSSRYLVKRTGEKVFLECVQDMDHENMFWYRQDPGLGLRLIYFSYDVKMKEKGDIPEGYSVSREKKERFSLILESASTNQTSMYLCASSPNVGYEQYFGPGTRLTVT.

V and J are TRBV9 and TRBJ2-1; D possibly corresponds to TRBD1 (5 bases). Germline V CDR1 and CDR2: SGDLS, YYNGEE. This CDR3 region has 15 residues. The V gene lost 7 bases and the J gene lost 0 bases, with 14 bases spanning the gap. In DNA form, the CDR3 reads TGTGCCAGCGGGGCCCCGGAGAGCTCCTACAATGAGCAGTTCTTC. This gives the protein CASGAPESSYNEQFF.

The chain couples TRBV20-1 to TRBJ1-3; D ambiguous. The length of the CDR3 is 15 residues. Germline CDR1 and CDR2: DFQATT and SNEGSKA (reference sequence). V shed 1 base and J shed 0 bases, with 10 bases lying between them. This CDR3 is CSARVVTASGNTIYF. The CDR3 DNA follows: TGCAGTGCTAGAGTTGTTACGGCCTCTGGAAACACCATATATTTT.

The sample holds a few counts of this clonotype. The chain carries TRBV4-1 and TRBJ2-7, with 11 bases matching TRBD2. The CDR3 totals 15 residues. J gave up 0 bases and V 5 bases, and 3 bases lay outside the gene matches. The V gene's germline CDR1 is MGHRA and CDR2 YSYEKL. This CDR3 reads CASSVAGGSSYEQYF. The CDR3, as DNA: TGCGCCAGCAGCGTAGCGGGAGGGAGCTCCTACGAGCAGTACTTC.